These 12 T cell receptor beta chains came from one sample sequenced in a study of identical twins. TCRdb fed the 5' RACE reads into MiXCR, producing one record per CDR3 protein. The sample shows nearly 650,000 distinct CDR3 sequences, 7.1% of them seen only once. These data also featured in a second study, about yellow fever vaccine responses in identical twins.

The sample taken for sequencing was PBMCs. The origin of the receptors is a woman aged 18-29 years in good health.

Only a few counts were recorded for this clonotype. The gene calls are TRBV5-1 and TRBJ1-1, with D unclear. The CDR3 sequence is 13 residues long. The germline CDR1 and CDR2 sequences are SGHRS and YFSETQ. The ends were cut back, 4 bases at V and 1 base at J, with 8 bases in the middle. Written as DNA, the CDR3 is TGCGCCAGCAGCGCCCAGGCGAACACTGAAGCTTTCTTT. This encodes CASSAQANTEAFF. Based on the CDR3 plus reference TRBV5-1 and TRBJ1-1, the full variable domain is KAGVTQTPRYLIKTRGQQVTLSCSPISGHRSVSWYQQTPGQGLQFLFEYFSETQRNKGNFPGRFSGRQFSNSRSEMNVSTLELGDSALYLCASSAQANTEAFFGQGTRLTVV.

This clonotype was detected only a few times. The chain recombines TRBV7-9 with TRBJ2-7; D gene ambiguous. The CDR3 spans 13 residues. CDR1 is SEHNR, CDR2 FQNEAQ, per germline (reference sequence). Trimming stripped 2 bases from V and 2 bases from J, with 7 bases between. For the CDR3, the DNA is TGTGCCAGCAGCTTAAGAGACCCCTACGAGCAGTACGTC. Residues: CASSLRDPYEQYV.

In its sample, this clonotype was seen many times. The CDR3 nucleotides are TGCGCCAGCAGCCCCTCGCGGGACAGGGATGAAAAACTGTTTTTT. It yields the protein CASSPSRDRDEKLFF. J is TRBJ1-4 and V is TRBV5-1; 9 nucleotides align to TRBD1. After removal of 4 bases from V and 6 bases from J, the junction contained 7 bases not matched to a gene. The length of the CDR3 is 15 residues. CDR1 is SGHRS and CDR2 is YFSETQ in the germline V gene.

The rearrangement joins TRBV4-1 to TRBJ1-5, with D hard to call. The ends were cut back, 3 bases at V and 7 bases at J, with 10 bases in the middle. The CDR3 extends over 13 amino acids. Germline V lookup: CDR1 MGHRA, CDR2 YSYEKL. The CDR3, as DNA: TGCGCCAGCAGCCAGAATTTTGGGCAGCCCCAGCATTTT. It codes for CASSQNFGQPQHF.

Only a few counts were recorded for this clonotype. This sequence joins TRBV7-7 and TRBJ2-7; no clear D. The V gene's germline CDR1 is SSHAT and CDR2 FNYEAQ (reference sequence). CDR3 length: 15 residues. Between the trimmed V and J ends, which lost 1 base and 4 bases, there was a span of 14 bases. CDR3 loop: CASSLGGSDQYEQYF. In DNA form, the CDR3 reads TGTGCCAGCAGCTTAGGGGGATCGGATCAATACGAGCAGTACTTC.

This clonotype has just a few counts. The chain joins TRBV28 to TRBJ1-2, with D unresolved. The V end lost 3 bases, the J end lost 5 bases, and 13 bases lay between the germline ends. Looked up from germline, CDR1 is MDHEN and CDR2 is SYDVKM. The CDR3 is made up of 14 amino acids. The CDR3 nucleotides are TGTGCCAGCAGTTTTCGATCCCTATGGTATGGCTACACCTTC. Translated, it gives CASSFRSLWYGYTF.

This clonotype was picked up many times. The chain recombines TRBV20-1 with TRBJ2-7; 9 positions agree with TRBD2. V was clipped by 0 bases and J by 7 bases; unmatched bases: 13. CDR1 is DFQATT, CDR2 SNEGSKA, per germline (reference sequence). The length of the CDR3 is 16 residues. Here the CDR3 reads CSARDPTSGWGTEQYF. Here the CDR3 DNA reads TGCAGTGCTAGAGATCCCACTAGCGGGTGGGGGACAGAGCAGTACTTC.

This rearrangement joins TRBV2 to TRBJ2-7; D gene ambiguous. The CDR3 contains 11 residues. CDR1 and CDR2 (germline): SNHLY, FYNNEI. Trimming took off 10 bases at V and 0 bases at J, with 7 bases between the two ends. The CDR3 region has the DNA TGTGCCAAGTTCGGCTCCTACGAGCAGTACGTC. Translation gives CAKFGSYEQYV.

The V call is TRBV10-3, the J call TRBJ1-2; perhaps TRBD1 as D (6 bases). CDR1 and CDR2 from the germline V gene are ENHRY and SYGVKD. This CDR3 is 15 amino acids long. Trimming cost V 2 bases and J 5 bases, with 15 bases left between them. CDR3 DNA: TGTGCCATCAGTGAGGATAATTGGGGGGCATATGGCTACACCTTC. This sequence encodes CAISEDNWGAYGYTF.

This clonotype was seen many times. The V gene is TRBV6-1, the J gene TRBJ1-2; D perhaps matches TRBD1 (6 bases). V lost 10 bases, J lost 5 bases, and 23 bases lay in between. The CDR3 length is 15 residues. Germline V gene sequence: CDR1 MNHNS, CDR2 SASEGT. CDR3 sequence: CATVGQQGFLYGYTF. DNA of the CDR3: TGTGCCACTGTTGGTCAACAGGGCTTCCTTTATGGCTACACCTTC.

This sequence joins TRBV7-4 and TRBJ2-1; TRBD2 is a possible D gene (7 bases). The CDR3 has 15 amino acids. Trimming cost V 5 bases and J 8 bases, with 19 bases left between them. Germline CDR1 reads SGHVT; CDR2 reads SQSDAQ. The chain's CDR3 is CASSPSGGAGYEQFF. The DNA of the CDR3 is TGTGCCAGCAGCCCGTCGGGGGGCGCGGGTTATGAGCAGTTCTTC.

The gene calls are TRBV6-1 and TRBJ2-2; D might be TRBD1 or TRBD2, each matching 5 bases. CDR3 length: 15 amino acids. Trimming took 7 bases from V and 0 from J, leaving 12 bases between them. The germline V gene encodes CDR1 MNHNS and CDR2 SASEGT. The CDR3 region is CASIFGGTNTGELFF. The CDR3 coding sequence is TGTGCCAGCATCTTTGGGGGAACGAACACCGGGGAGCTGTTTTTT.